These 19 T cell receptor beta chains originate from one sample sequenced in a study of a mutant IDH1 vaccine in newly diagnosed glioma (dated by TCRdb to about 2021). No antigen is known for these receptors. Library prep was done by the immunoSEQ multiplex PCR assay. TCRdb limited this immuneACCESS table to in-frame rearrangements with V and J called. A share of clones is missing; checked studies link under half to unresolved V genes, and the rest is unexplained. The sample table lists about 38,000 clones, roughly 79% of them with a count of one. The ten largest clonotypes hold 5.1% of the sample. The sample's time point label, decoded: week 23, last vaccination. Each vaccine dose, consisting of 300 ug of a 20-mer mutant IDH1 peptide in Montanide, was administered subcutaneously with topical imiquimod. The sample was PBMCs, taken from a glioma patient whose treatment included an IDH1 peptide vaccine. Receptors were obtained from a man aged 35-49 years with glioma.

The J gene is TRBJ2-3, the V gene TRBV2; possibly TRBD2 for D (6 bases). Trimming pared 6 bases from V and 1 base from J, leaving 17 bases between. CDR1 is SNHLY and CDR2 is FYNNEI in the germline V gene. The CDR3 is 16 residues long. The CDR3 DNA reads as TGTGCCAGCAGGCGAAGGCGGGACCTAGGCACAGATACGCAGTATTTT. Translating gives CASRRRRDLGTDTQYF.

This sequence joins TRBV11-2 and TRBJ2-3; tentative D call: TRBD1 (5 bases). Germline V CDR1 and CDR2: SGHAT, FQNNGV. The CDR3 has 12 residues. Trimming took off 1 base at V and 9 bases at J, with 8 bases between the two ends. As DNA, the CDR3 is TGTGCCAGCAGCTTAGGACAGTTGACGCAGTATTTT. This gives the protein CASSLGQLTQYF.

The genes are TRBV4-3 and TRBJ2-7; 14 nucleotides align to TRBD2. V trimming: 1 base; J trimming: 1 base; junction bases outside the gene matches: 0. Per the germline V gene, CDR1 is LGHNA and CDR2 is YSLEER. The CDR3 is made up of 16 amino acids. CDR3 in amino acids: CASSQGTSGGSYEQYF. The CDR3 bases are TGCGCCAGCAGCCAAGGGACTAGCGGGGGGTCCTACGAGCAGTACTTC.

The rearrangement joins TRBV4-3 to TRBJ1-2; weak D call: TRBD1 (5 bases). The CDR3 totals 14 residues. The V gene's germline CDR1 is LGHNA and CDR2 YSLEER. Trimming shortened V by 4 bases and J by 4 bases, and 13 bases separated the two germline ends. CDR3 region: CASSRGDHLYGYTF. DNA for the CDR3: TGCGCCAGCAGCCGGGGGGACCATCTCTATGGCTACACCTTC.

The chain joins TRBV19 to TRBJ2-7; 7 nucleotides match TRBD1. The CDR3 contains 15 residues. J lost 3 bases, V lost 3 bases, and 8 bases had no gene match. The germline gives CDR1 LNHDA, CDR2 SQIVND (reference sequence). CDR3 nucleotide sequence: TGTGCCAGTAGTATTAAAGACAGGGCCTACTACGAGCAGTACTTC. This codes for CASSIKDRAYYEQYF.

The rearrangement uses TRBV5-1 and TRBJ1-6; a possible D gene is TRBD1 (6 bases). The germline V gene has CDR1 SGHRS and CDR2 YFSETQ. Trimming stripped 4 bases from V and 6 bases from J, with 14 bases between. CDR3 length: 15 amino acids. The CDR3 nucleotides are TGCGCCAGCAGCGTAAAGGACAGCGCTAATTCACCCCTCCACTTT. Its translation: CASSVKDSANSPLHF.

The V gene is TRBV9, the J gene TRBJ2-7; D remains unclear. V shed 0 bases and J shed 5 bases, with 9 bases lying between them. The germline V gene has CDR1 SGDLS and CDR2 YYNGEE. There are 13 residues in the CDR3. The CDR3 DNA is TGTGCCAGCAGCGTAGGAGTCCTCGACGAGCAGTACTTC. Translation gives CASSVGVLDEQYF.

The chain carries TRBV9 and TRBJ1-4; possible D gene TRBD1, 5 bases. CDR1 and CDR2 (germline): SGDLS, YYNGEE. V dropped 3 bases and J dropped 4 bases, with 13 bases sitting between them. The CDR3 length is 15 residues. Here the CDR3 DNA reads TGTGCCAGCAGCGGGCCGGGACGGCTTAATGAAAAACTGTTTTTT. Encoded protein: CASSGPGRLNEKLFF.

This clone has a handful of counts. The V and J genes are TRBV10-3 and TRBJ2-3, with D unresolved. CDR3 size: 13 residues. Trimming took off 10 bases at V and 6 bases at J, with 17 bases between the two ends. CDR1 and CDR2 from the germline V gene are ENHRY and SYGVKD. The CDR3 reads CAKPPRALDTQYF. In DNA form, the CDR3 reads TGTGCCAAACCCCCTCGGGCATTGGATACGCAGTATTTT.

This clone has just a few counts. V and J are TRBV27 and TRBJ2-5; TRBD1 is a possible D gene (6 bases). CDR3 length: 13 residues. CDR1 is MNHEY and CDR2 is SMNVEV in the germline V gene (reference sequence). With 5 bases removed from V and 5 bases from J, the gap between germline ends came to 12 bases. The CDR3 protein is CASSPGQRETQYF. CDR3 sequence (DNA): TGTGCCAGCAGTCCGGGACAACGGGAGACCCAGTACTTC.

A remark on this clone: Its ends do not fully match the called genes, so a read error is possible. This sequence joins TRBV5-1 and TRBJ2-5; 7 bases line up with TRBD2. The J call may be incorrect, as the DNA end agrees better with TRBJ2-7. Germline-derived CDR1 and CDR2 are SGHRS and YFSETQ. The CDR3 consists of 14 residues. This chain's CDR3 is CASSLGGSSYEQYF. The CDR3, as DNA: TGTGCCAGCAGCTTGGGCGGGAGCTCCTACGAGCAGTACTTC.

The gene calls are TRBV11-1 and TRBJ1-2, with D hard to call. Trimming cost V 4 bases and J 5 bases, with 11 bases left between them. The CDR3 has 13 amino acids. Germline-derived CDR1 and CDR2 are SGHAT and FQDESV (reference sequence). CDR3 loop: CASSSDRRYGYTF. The CDR3 DNA reads TGTGCCAGCAGCTCGGACCGACGGTATGGCTACACCTTC.

The chain carries TRBV7-2 and TRBJ2-3, with 12 nucleotides matching TRBD2. The germline V gene encodes CDR1 SGHTA and CDR2 FQGNSA. This CDR3 is built from 16 residues. V lost 1 base and J lost 9; bases outside the gene matches: 8. The CDR3 coding sequence is TGTGCCAGCAGCTTAGTGTCTAGCGGGGGGGCCAAGACGCAGTATTTT. It yields the protein CASSLVSSGGAKTQYF.

This clone was picked up one time. The chain employs TRBV29-1 and TRBJ1-1; D is ambiguous. The CDR3 loop spans 15 amino acids. The V and J ends lost 7 bases and 0 bases respectively, with 18 bases between them. Germline assignment: CDR1 SQVTM and CDR2 ANQGSEA. As DNA, the CDR3 is TGCAGCGCCTTGGGCGGTTTATCCATGAACACTGAAGCTTTCTTT. This translates into CSALGGLSMNTEAFF.

The chain couples TRBV29-1 to TRBJ1-2, with D possibly being TRBD1 (5 bases). The V and J ends lost 7 bases and 0 bases respectively, with 9 bases between them. Germline assignment: CDR1 SQVTM and CDR2 ANQGSEA. The length of the CDR3 is 12 residues. The CDR3 DNA reads as TGCAGCGCAACGGGGGCTAACTATGGCTACACCTTC. This gives the protein CSATGANYGYTF. The full variable domain, rest sourced from reference TRBV29-1 and TRBJ1-2, is SAVISQKPSRDICQRGTSLTIQCQVDSQVTMMFWYRQQPGQSLTLIATANQGSEATYESGFVIDKFPISRPNLTFSTLTVSNMSPEDSSIYLCSATGANYGYTFGSGTRLTVV.

This clone appeared a few times. This sequence joins TRBV5-1 and TRBJ2-5, with D maybe TRBD2 (5 bases). The CDR3 contains 13 residues. From germline, CDR1 is SGHRS and CDR2 YFSETQ. The V end was cut by 0 bases, the J end by 3 bases, with 6 bases between. The CDR3 coding sequence is TGCGCCAGCAGCTTGGATAGCGAAGAGACCCAGTACTTC. It specifies CASSLDSEETQYF.

V is TRBV9 and J is TRBJ2-5; TRBD1 matches 7 bases. The J call may be in error: the DNA end matches TRBJ2-7 better. The CDR3 contains 13 residues. CDR1 SGDLS and CDR2 YYNGEE come from the germline V gene. The CDR3 DNA is TGTGCCAGCAGCGGTACAGGGGACTACGAGCAGTACTTC. Its protein product is CASSGTGDYEQYF.

This rearrangement joins TRBV4-3 to TRBJ2-7; 11 nucleotides agree with TRBD2. Trimming at V came to 0 bases and at J to 2 bases, leaving 9 bases not matched to a gene. Looked up from germline, CDR1 is LGHNA and CDR2 is YSLEER. There are 18 residues in the CDR3. The CDR3 sequence: CASSQDPSGGPATYEQYF. CDR3 bases: TGCGCCAGCAGCCAAGATCCTAGCGGGGGGCCCGCCACCTACGAGCAGTACTTC.

This chain links TRBV25-1 with TRBJ1-3; no clear D. V lost 6 bases to trimming and J lost 2 bases, with 11 bases between them. There are 14 residues in the CDR3. Germline V gives CDR1 MGHDK, CDR2 SYGVNS. In DNA form, the CDR3 reads TGTGCCAGCAGCGAAGAGAGGACTGGAAACACCATATATTTT. It encodes CASSEERTGNTIYF.